Below, one TCR beta chain is given with its context. The sample comes from a study of blood T cell repertoires in COVID-19. Data came from immunoSEQ multiplex PCR; TCRdb stores just in-frame clones and leaves some out. The sample yields 95,000 to 150,000 clones, over 80% seen once. This CDR3 is built from 16 residues. Germline-derived CDR1 and CDR2 are LGHNA and YSLEER. Deletions cut 0 bases from V and 0 bases from J, with 12 bases between. The chain combines TRBV4-3 with TRBJ2-7; no reliable D call. The receptor was derived from a woman aged 30 to 39 who had recovered from COVID-19. The source material was PBMCs or T cells enriched from blood (not recorded which). This chain's CDR3 is CASSQDEADSSYEQYF. The DNA for the CDR3 is TGCGCCAGCAGCCAAGATGAGGCGGATAGCTCCTACGAGCAGTACTTC.